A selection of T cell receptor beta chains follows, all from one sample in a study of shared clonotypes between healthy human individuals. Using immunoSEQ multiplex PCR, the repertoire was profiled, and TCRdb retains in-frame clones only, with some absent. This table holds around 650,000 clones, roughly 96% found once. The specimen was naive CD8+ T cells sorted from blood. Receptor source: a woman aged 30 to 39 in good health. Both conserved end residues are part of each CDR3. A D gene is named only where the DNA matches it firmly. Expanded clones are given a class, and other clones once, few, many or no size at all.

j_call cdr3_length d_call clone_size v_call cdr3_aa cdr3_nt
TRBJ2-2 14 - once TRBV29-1 CSVVLGVKSGELFF TGCAGCGTTGTTTTGGGGGTTAAATCCGGGGAGCTGTTTTTT
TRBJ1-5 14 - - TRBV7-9 CASSLDGNNQPQHF TGTGCCAGCAGCCTGGACGGAAACAATCAGCCCCAGCATTTT
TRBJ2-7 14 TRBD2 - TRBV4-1 CASSHASGSSEQYF TGCGCCAGCAGCCACGCTAGCGGGTCCTCCGAGCAGTACTTC
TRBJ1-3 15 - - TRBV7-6 CASSLELNSGNTIYF TGTGCCAGCAGCTTAGAACTAAACTCTGGAAACACCATATATTTT
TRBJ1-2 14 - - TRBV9 CASSVVGGAGGYTF TGTGCCAGCAGCGTAGTGGGGGGGGCTGGTGGCTACACCTTC
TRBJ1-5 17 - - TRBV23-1 CASSQSGVLYSNQPQHF TGCGCCAGCAGTCAATCGGGGGTACTCTATAGCAATCAGCCCCAGCATTTT
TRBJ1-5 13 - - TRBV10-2 CASRGASNQPQHF TGCGCCAGCCGGGGTGCTAGCAATCAGCCCCAGCATTTT
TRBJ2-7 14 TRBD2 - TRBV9 CASSGLAGREEQYF TGTGCCAGCAGCGGACTAGCGGGGAGGGAAGAGCAGTACTTC
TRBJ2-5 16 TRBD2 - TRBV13 CASSQGRAGGRETQYF TGTGCCAGCAGCCAGGGGCGAGCGGGAGGTCGAGAGACCCAGTACTTC
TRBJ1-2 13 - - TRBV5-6 CASSPGQSYGYTF TGTGCCAGCAGCCCCGGACAGTCCTATGGCTACACCTTC
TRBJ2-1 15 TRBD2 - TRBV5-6 CASSLSGSSYNEQFF TGTGCCAGCAGCTTGAGCGGGAGCTCCTACAATGAGCAGTTCTTC
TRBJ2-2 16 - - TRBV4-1 CASSQIPQGNTGELFF TGCGCCAGCAGCCAGATCCCCCAAGGGAACACCGGGGAGCTGTTTTTT
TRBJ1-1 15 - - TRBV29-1 CSVELIAGPNTEAFF TGCAGCGTTGAGTTGATTGCAGGGCCGAACACTGAAGCTTTCTTT
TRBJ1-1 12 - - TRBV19 CASKGRNIEAFF TGTGCCAGCAAGGGACGGAACATTGAAGCTTTCTTT
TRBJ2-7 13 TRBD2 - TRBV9 CASSREGGYEQYF TGTGCCAGCAGTAGGGAGGGCGGGTACGAGCAGTACTTC
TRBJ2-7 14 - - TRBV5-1 CASSLVPGTYEQYF TGCGCCAGCAGCTTGGTCCCAGGGACGTACGAGCAGTACTTC
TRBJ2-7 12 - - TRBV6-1 CASRVQGYEQYF TGTGCCAGCAGGGTGCAGGGCTACGAGCAGTACTTC
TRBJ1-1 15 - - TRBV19 CASGLQGLSNTEAFF TGTGCCAGTGGGCTGCAGGGGTTGTCGAACACTGAAGCTTTCTTT
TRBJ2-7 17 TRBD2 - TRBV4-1 CASSPGLAGRQTYEQYF TGCGCCAGCAGCCCGGGACTAGCGGGCCGACAGACCTACGAGCAGTACTTC
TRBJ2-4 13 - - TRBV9 CASSVGQEDIQYF TGTGCCAGCAGCGTAGGACAGGAGGACATTCAGTACTTC
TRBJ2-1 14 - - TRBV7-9 CASSLALGVDEQFF TGTGCCAGCAGCTTAGCCCTCGGAGTAGATGAGCAGTTCTTC
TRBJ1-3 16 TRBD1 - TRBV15 CATSQTPGTGGNTIYF TGTGCCACCAGCCAGACCCCAGGGACAGGGGGAAACACCATATATTTT
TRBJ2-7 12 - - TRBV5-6 CASSHGSYEQYF TGTGCCAGCAGCCACGGCTCCTACGAGCAGTACTTC
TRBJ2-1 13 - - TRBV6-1 CATSTGAYNEQFF TGTGCCACCTCGACAGGAGCCTACAATGAGCAGTTCTTC
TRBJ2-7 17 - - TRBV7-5 CVRSLVGRTAGDYEQYF TGTGTCAGAAGCTTAGTAGGAAGGACGGCCGGTGACTACGAGCAGTACTTC
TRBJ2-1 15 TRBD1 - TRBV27 CASSPRQGAFNEQFF TGTGCCAGCAGTCCACGACAGGGGGCTTTCAATGAGCAGTTCTTC
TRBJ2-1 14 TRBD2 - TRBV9 CATSEREYHNEQFF TGTGCCACCTCTGAGCGGGAGTACCACAATGAGCAGTTCTTC
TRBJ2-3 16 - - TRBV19 CASSIARTTSTDTQYF TGTGCCAGTAGTATTGCCAGAACCACTAGCACAGATACGCAGTATTTT
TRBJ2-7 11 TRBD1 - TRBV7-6 CASSWGQGQYF TGTGCCAGCAGCTGGGGACAGGGTCAGTACTTC
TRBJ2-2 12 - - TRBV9 CASSVDSRELFF TGTGCCAGCAGCGTAGATAGCCGGGAGCTGTTTTTT
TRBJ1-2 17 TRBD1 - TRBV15 CATRAGTGIYPNYGYTF TGTGCCACCAGAGCCGGGACAGGCATTTATCCTAACTATGGCTACACCTTC
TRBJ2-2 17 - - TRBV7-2 CASSLGYGGPEDGELFF TGTGCCAGCAGCTTAGGATATGGCGGACCCGAGGACGGGGAGCTGTTTTTT
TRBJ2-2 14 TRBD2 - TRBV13 CASTSGGNTGELFF TGTGCCAGCACGAGCGGGGGAAACACCGGGGAGCTGTTTTTT
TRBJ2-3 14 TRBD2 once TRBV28 CASRWSGSGDTQYF TGTGCCAGCAGATGGAGCGGGAGTGGAGATACGCAGTATTTT
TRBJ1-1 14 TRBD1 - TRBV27 CASSLTGANTEAFF TGTGCCAGCAGTTTGACAGGGGCGAACACTGAAGCTTTCTTT
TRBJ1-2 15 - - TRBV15 CATSRDGGRLRGYTF TGTGCCACCAGCAGAGATGGGGGGCGTCTGCGGGGCTACACCTTC
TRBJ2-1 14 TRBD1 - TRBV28 CASKRQGGINEQFF TGTGCCAGCAAGCGACAGGGTGGGATCAATGAGCAGTTCTTC
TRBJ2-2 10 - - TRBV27 CASRGGELFF TGTGCCAGCAGGGGCGGGGAGCTGTTTTTT
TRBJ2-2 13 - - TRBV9 CASSEPNTGELFF TGTGCCAGCAGCGAGCCGAACACCGGGGAGCTGTTTTTT
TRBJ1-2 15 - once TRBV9 CASSGFRDPNYGYTF TGTGCCAGCAGCGGATTCCGGGACCCTAACTATGGCTACACCTTC
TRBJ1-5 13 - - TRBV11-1 CASSLSDIGPQHF TGTGCCAGCAGCCTCTCAGACATCGGGCCCCAGCATTTT
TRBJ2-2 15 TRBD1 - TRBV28 CASTSTGANTGELFF TGTGCCAGCACCTCGACAGGGGCAAACACCGGGGAGCTGTTTTTT
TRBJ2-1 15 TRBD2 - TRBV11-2 CASSLLASGSNEQFF TGTGCCAGCAGCTTACTGGCTAGCGGGAGTAATGAGCAGTTCTTC
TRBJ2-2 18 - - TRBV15 CATSEPTGFWGKAGELFF TGTGCCACCAGCGAACCGACCGGCTTCTGGGGGAAGGCCGGGGAGCTGTTTTTT
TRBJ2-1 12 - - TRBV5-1 CATRPNYNEQFF TGCGCCACTCGACCGAATTACAATGAGCAGTTCTTC
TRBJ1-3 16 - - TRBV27 CASSLSAGETGNTIYF TGTGCCAGCAGTTTATCGGCAGGGGAGACTGGAAACACCATATATTTT
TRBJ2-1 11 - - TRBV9 CASSSSNEQFF TGTGCCAGCAGCTCCAGTAATGAGCAGTTCTTC
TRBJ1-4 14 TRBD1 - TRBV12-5 CASGPGDRDEKLFF TGTGCTAGTGGTCCCGGGGACAGGGACGAAAAACTGTTTTTT
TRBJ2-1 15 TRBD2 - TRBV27 CASSTTSGTGNEQFF TGTGCCAGCAGCACGACTAGCGGGACCGGTAATGAGCAGTTCTTC
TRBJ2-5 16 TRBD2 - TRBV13 CASSTRLAGFQETQYF TGTGCCAGCAGCACACGACTAGCGGGATTCCAAGAGACCCAGTACTTC
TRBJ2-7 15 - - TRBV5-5 CASSLALSVRYEQYF TGTGCCAGCAGCTTGGCTTTATCGGTGCGGTACGAGCAGTACTTC
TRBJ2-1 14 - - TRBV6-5 CASTAGPVYNEQFF TGTGCCAGCACCGCGGGACCGGTCTACAATGAGCAGTTCTTC
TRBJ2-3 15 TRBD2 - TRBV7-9 CASSSLAGSLDTQYF TGTGCCAGCAGCTCCTTAGCGGGATCATTAGATACGCAGTATTTT
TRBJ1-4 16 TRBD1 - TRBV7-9 CASSHQDRATNEKLFF TGTGCCAGCAGCCACCAAGACAGGGCAACTAATGAAAAACTGTTTTTT
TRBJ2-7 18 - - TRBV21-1 CASIINKDEGIPPYEQYF TGTGCCAGCATCATAAATAAGGACGAGGGAATCCCCCCGTACGAGCAGTACTTC
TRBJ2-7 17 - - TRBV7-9 CASSLATGTELSYEQYF TGTGCCAGCAGTCTAGCTACCGGGACGGAGCTGTCCTACGAGCAGTACTTC
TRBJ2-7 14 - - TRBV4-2 CASSLDYPGIEQYF TGTGCCAGCAGCCTCGACTACCCAGGGATCGAGCAGTACTTC